What follows describes a single T cell receptor (beta chain). Its antigen is unknown. No base quality values were provided; no much bigger clone lies one nucleotide off. The entry originates in a study of shared clonotypes between healthy human individuals (dated by TCRdb to between 2020 and 2021). General notes on the study: Three men and two women, aged 18 to 49 years, made up the cohort. For each donor, three plates each were used for CD4 naive and CD4 memory, two plates were used for CD8 naive, and one plate was used for CD8 memory. Blood TCR repertoires of five healthy adults were deeply sequenced to estimate repertoire size and the extent of clonotype sharing between individuals. To increase sequencing depth and limit assay-specific biases, TCR repertoire library preparation and sequencing were carried out by different laboratories using diverse techniques. Between about 0.9 and 8.9 billion PBMCs per donor were obtained by leukapheresis.

The donors were healthy, HIV-negative adults who had no recently reported acute infections or vaccinations. Every donor was a Caucasian adult residing in Nashville, Tennessee, USA. Magnetic negative selection was used to enrich CD4+ T cells, after which naive cells were positively selected on CD45RA and the negative fraction became the memory subset. Blood was collected by leukapheresis, and PBMCs were isolated by Ficoll-Histopaque density gradient centrifugation and then cryopreserved in liquid nitrogen vapor phase. Analytical flow cytometry was used to check the purity and quantity of each magnetically sorted T cell population. Each sorted fraction had its genomic DNA isolated and then quantified by UV absorbance on a Nanodrop 2000c. Using the deep immunoSEQ assay, multiplex PCR amplified TCR CDR3 regions from genomic DNA. For each cell subset, the extracted genomic DNA was distributed evenly across all wells of several immunoSEQ 96-well plates, and each plate served as one replicate. For sorted subsets, around 0.2 ug genomic DNA, equal to tens of thousands of T cell genomes, was loaded into each replicate PCR. The purified libraries were quantified using a Qubit 3.0 fluorometer, sized with a Bioanalyzer 2100, and then quantified again using the KAPA Library Quantification kit. Each immunoSEQ 96-well plate was sequenced on its own single-read 150-cycle Illumina NextSeq 550 flow cell. As for how the authors treated the data: Because the immunoSEQ output included only junctional sequences and no quality scores, the filtering could not be the same as the filtering used for full-length reads. Sequences were annotated with PyIR, a Python wrapper for IgBLAST v1.9, and V/J genes and CDR3 were assigned using IMGT germline references. Any read was removed if the V/J assignment was weak (E-value above 1e-6), the CDR3 was missing, or the read contained stop codons, out-of-frame junctions, or ambiguous translated residues. V3J clonotypes were defined by identical inferred V gene, J gene, and CDR3 amino acid sequence. The percentage overlap between two repertoires was calculated by dividing the number of shared unique clonotypes by the size of the smaller repertoire. Richness of each repertoire was evaluated using RTK rarefaction, the Chao1 estimator, and Recon v2.1 estimates of unobserved clonotypes. OLGA was used to compute generation probabilities for all TCRbeta clonotypes that the gDNA method yielded from a few donors. This is the immuneACCESS table as TCRdb keeps it, with only in-frame sequences that have V and J called. A part of the clones is gone; compared with another copy, unresolved V genes explain less than half, and the rest is unexplained. The V and J calls and clone size were taken over from that table, and D and trimming were inferred from the DNA. The sample records about 1.1 million clones, 75% to 85% of which are singletons. Together, the top ten hold 0.6% to 0.75% of the sample.

On the study overall, not on this receptor specifically: When a handful of donors were compared, the shared fraction of clonotypes was about 5.2% for naive CD4, 3.5% for naive CD8, 2.3% for memory CD4, and 0.4% for memory CD8. Rarefaction of sorted-subset datasets indicated incomplete sequencing despite the large sequencing depth. Compared with non-shared clonotypes, clonotypes shared by all four sorted-subset donors had higher generation probabilities. Naive subsets generally had larger estimated clonotype richness than memory subsets did. Pairwise subsampling led to the expectation that sequencing depth would affect the degree of clonotype sharing among donors. Sampling was limited to blood, and TCR repertoires in tissue likely differ from TCR repertoires in blood. Because the study included a small number of donors, the genetic and exposure-history diversity represented was limited.

According to the germline V gene, CDR1 reads SGHVS and CDR2 reads FQNEAQ. The CDR3 measures 16 amino acids from cysteine to phenylalanine. The entry retains the CDR3 DNA only, 48 bases that are in frame from base 1. At the junction V is shortened by 3 bases and J by 3 bases, with 18 bases in between. The chain was built from TRBV7-8 and TRBJ2-7; TRBD1 is a weak D gene call, 6 bases matching. Sequencing was performed on memory CD4+ T cells from PBMCs. This specimen's cell subset or site label, interpreted: CD45RA-negative fraction. This sequence originates from a man in his late teens or twenties in good health. Some clones in this sample may be carry-over from other donors' samples. The DNA sequence is as follows: TGTGCCAGCAGCTTTGGAACAACGTGGACAGTCTACGAGCAGTACTTC. Translated, it reads CASSFGTTWTVYEQYF.